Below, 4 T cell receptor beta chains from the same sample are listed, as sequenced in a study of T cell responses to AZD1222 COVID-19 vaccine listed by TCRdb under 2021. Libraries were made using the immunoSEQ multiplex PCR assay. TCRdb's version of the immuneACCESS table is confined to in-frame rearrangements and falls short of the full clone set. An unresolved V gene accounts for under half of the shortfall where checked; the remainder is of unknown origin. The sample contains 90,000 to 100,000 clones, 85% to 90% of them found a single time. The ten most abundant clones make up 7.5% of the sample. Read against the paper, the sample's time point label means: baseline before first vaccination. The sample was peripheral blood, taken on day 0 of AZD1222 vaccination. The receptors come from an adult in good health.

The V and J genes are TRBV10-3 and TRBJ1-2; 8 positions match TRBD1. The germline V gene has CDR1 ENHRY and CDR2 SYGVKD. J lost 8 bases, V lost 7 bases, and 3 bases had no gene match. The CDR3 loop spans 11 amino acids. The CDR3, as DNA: TGTGCCATCACCAGGGGGCTGGGCTACACCTTC. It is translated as CAITRGLGYTF.

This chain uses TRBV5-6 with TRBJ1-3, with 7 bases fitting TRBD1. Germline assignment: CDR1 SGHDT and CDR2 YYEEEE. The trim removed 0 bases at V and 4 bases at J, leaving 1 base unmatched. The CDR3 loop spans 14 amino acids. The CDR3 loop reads CASSLETGGNTIYF. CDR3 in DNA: TGTGCCAGCAGCTTGGAGACAGGGGGAAACACCATATATTTT.

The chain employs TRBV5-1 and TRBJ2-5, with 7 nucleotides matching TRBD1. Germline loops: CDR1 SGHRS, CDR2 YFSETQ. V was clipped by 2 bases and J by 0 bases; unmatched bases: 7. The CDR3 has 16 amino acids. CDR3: CASSFGIGQDQETQYF. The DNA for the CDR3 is TGCGCCAGCAGCTTTGGGATTGGACAGGACCAAGAGACCCAGTACTTC. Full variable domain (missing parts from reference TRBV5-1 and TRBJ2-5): KAGVTQTPRYLIKTRGQQVTLSCSPISGHRSVSWYQQTPGQGLQFLFEYFSETQRNKGNFPGRFSGRQFSNSRSEMNVSTLELGDSALYLCASSFGIGQDQETQYFGPGTRLLVL.

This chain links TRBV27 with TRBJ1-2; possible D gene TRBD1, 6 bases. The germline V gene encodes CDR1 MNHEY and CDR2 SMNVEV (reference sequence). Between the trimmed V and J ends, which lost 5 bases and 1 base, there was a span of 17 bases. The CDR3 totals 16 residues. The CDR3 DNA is TGTGCCAGCAGTCTCCTCGGGGAGGGGGGTAACTATGGCTACACCTTC. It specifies CASSLLGEGGNYGYTF.